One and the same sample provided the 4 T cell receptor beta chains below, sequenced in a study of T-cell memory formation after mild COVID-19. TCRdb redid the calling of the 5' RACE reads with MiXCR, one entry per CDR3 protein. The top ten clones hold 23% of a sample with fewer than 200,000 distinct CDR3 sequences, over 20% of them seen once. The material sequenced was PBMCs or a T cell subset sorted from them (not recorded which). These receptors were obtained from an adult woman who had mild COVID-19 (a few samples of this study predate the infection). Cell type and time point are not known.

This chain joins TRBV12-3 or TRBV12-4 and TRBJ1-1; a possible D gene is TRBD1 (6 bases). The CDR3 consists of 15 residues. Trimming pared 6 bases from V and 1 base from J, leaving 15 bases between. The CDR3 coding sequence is TGTGCCAGCAGCTCAGGGGTCAGGAAGAACACTGAAGCTTTCTTT. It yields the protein CASSSGVRKNTEAFF.

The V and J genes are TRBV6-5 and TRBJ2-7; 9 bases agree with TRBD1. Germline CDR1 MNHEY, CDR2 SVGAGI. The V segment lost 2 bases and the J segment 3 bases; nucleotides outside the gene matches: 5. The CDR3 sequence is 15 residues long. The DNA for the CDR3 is TGTGCCAGCAGTTACGGACAGGGGACAAACTACGAGCAGTACTTC. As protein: CASSYGQGTNYEQYF.

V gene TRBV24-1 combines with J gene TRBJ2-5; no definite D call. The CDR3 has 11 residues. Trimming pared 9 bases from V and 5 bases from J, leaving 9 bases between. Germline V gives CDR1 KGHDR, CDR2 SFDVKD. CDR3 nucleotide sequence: TGTGCCACCGGGTCAGAGGAGACCCAGTACTTC. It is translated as CATGSEETQYF.

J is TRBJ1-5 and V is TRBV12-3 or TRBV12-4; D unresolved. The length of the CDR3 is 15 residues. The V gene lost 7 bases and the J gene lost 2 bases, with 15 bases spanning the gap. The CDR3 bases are TGTGCCAGCACCGCCGGGCAGGTAGGCAATCAGCCCCAGCATTTT. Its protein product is CASTAGQVGNQPQHF.